The 6 T cell receptor beta chains given below trace back to one sample, sequenced in a study of blood T cell repertoires in COVID-19 (dated by TCRdb to the early 2020s). The protocol used for the library was the immunoSEQ multiplex PCR assay. TCRdb mirrors the immuneACCESS table, restricted to in-frame sequences. Some clones are absent from its copies; in checked studies, under half trace to an unresolved V gene, and the reason for the others is unknown. Present in this sample are 110,000 to 150,000 clones, approximately 90% of which were seen just once. The top ten constitute 3% to 3.5% of the sample. The sequencing sample was made of peripheral blood. The receptors stem from a woman in her sixties or seventies with active COVID-19.

The V gene is TRBV9, the J gene TRBJ1-4; a weak D match, TRBD1 (5 bases). Germline V gives CDR1 SGDLS, CDR2 YYNGEE. Trimming cost V 5 bases and J 3 bases, with 14 bases left between them. This CDR3 comprises 15 residues. The CDR3 DNA is TGTGCCAGCAGTGGCCAAGGGGCGCCTAATGAAAAACTGTTTTTT. Translating it yields CASSGQGAPNEKLFF.

The J gene is TRBJ2-1, the V gene TRBV11-3; 7 bases fit TRBD1. V was pared by 1 base and J by 1 base, with 10 bases of the junction left unmatched. CDR3 length equals 18 residues. Looked up from germline, CDR1 is SGHNT and CDR2 is YENEEA. CDR3 coding DNA: TGTGCCAGCAGCTTAGCAGGGGGACAGCTCTTATCCTACAATGAGCAGTTCTTC. Its translation is CASSLAGGQLLSYNEQFF.

The rearrangement joins TRBV4-2 to TRBJ1-1, with 8 bases lining up with TRBD1. The CDR3 totals 14 residues. V was pared by 5 bases and J by 4 bases, with 6 bases of the junction left unmatched. CDR1 is LGHNA, CDR2 YNFKEQ, per germline. CDR3 sequence: CASSSGTGVTEAFF. The CDR3 DNA follows: TGTGCCAGCAGCTCAGGGACAGGAGTCACTGAAGCTTTCTTT.

The V and J genes are TRBV24-1 and TRBJ2-1, with 8 positions matching TRBD1. The CDR3 length is 17 residues. CDR1 is KGHDR, CDR2 SFDVKD, per germline. V dropped 4 bases and J dropped 0; count of bases not matched to a gene: 7. Here the CDR3 DNA reads TGTGCCACCAGTGACGCTCCCAGGGGGCTCTCCTACAATGAGCAGTTCTTC. Its translation: CATSDAPRGLSYNEQFF.

This chain links TRBV5-1 with TRBJ1-2, with 9 bases identical to TRBD1. Germline CDR1 SGHRS, CDR2 YFSETQ. The CDR3 length is 16 residues. With V trimmed by 0 bases and J by 2 bases, 5 bases remained unmatched. CDR3 coding DNA: TGCGCCAGCAGCTTGGGGCCGACAGGGGGAAACTATGGCTACACCTTC. This gives the protein CASSLGPTGGNYGYTF.

V is TRBV3-1 (or the pseudogene TRBV3-2) and J is TRBJ2-3, with TRBD2 matching over 7 bases. V was clipped by 2 bases and J by 6 bases; unmatched bases: 20. This CDR3 region has 19 residues. CDR1 and CDR2 from the germline V gene are LGHDT and YNNKEL (reference sequence). As DNA, the CDR3 is TGTGCCAGCAGCCAATACGCAATTGCGGCGGGAGCTCTGACCGATACGCAGTATTTT. The encoded protein is CASSQYAIAAGALTDTQYF.